This record concerns one TCR beta chain sequence. Trimming took 4 bases from V and 3 from J; bases not matched to a gene: 6. CDR3 length: 15 residues. Germline-derived CDR1 and CDR2 are SGHKS and YYEKEE (reference sequence). CD45RA+ naive and CD45RA-negative memory subsets were separated from CD4+ cells. Study processing details: ImmunoSEQ yielded junction-only sequences lacking quality scores, so filtering differed. The table came from immunoSEQ multiplex PCR; TCRdb's copy has only in-frame clones and leaves some out. The V and J calls and clone size come from that table; D and trimming were worked out from the DNA. Seen here are more than 500,000 clones, around 95% observed once, and the top ten hold about 0.06%. These data come from a study of shared clonotypes between healthy human individuals.

Input material: naive CD4+ T cells sorted from blood. Noted subset: CD45RA+ positively selected. The clonotype comes from a woman aged 25-40 years in good health. V and J are TRBV5-5 and TRBJ2-7; TRBD2 matches at 11 bases. The CDR3 nucleotides read TGTGCCAGCAGCCAAGGGACTAGCGGTTTCTACGAGCAGTACTTC. It yields the protein CASSQGTSGFYEQYF.